A selection of T cell receptor beta chains follows, all from one sample in a study of cytomegalovirus exposure and HLA in healthy donors. Libraries were prepared by immunoSEQ multiplex PCR; TCRdb keeps only in-frame clonotypes and omits some of them. The table records fewer than 150,000 clones, 65% to 70% of them present only once. The material sequenced was PBMCs. The receptors stem from a human donor in good health. CDR3s include the opening cysteine and the closing phenylalanine or tryptophan. Not all rows give a size; the values are once, few, many and, for expanded clones, a class.

J gene: TRBJ2-7
V gene: TRBV28
CDR3 length: 14
clone size: once
CDR3 protein: CASSFNYNLNEQYF

J gene: TRBJ2-1
V gene: TRBV5-6
CDR3 length: 15
clone size: NA
CDR3 protein: CASTRGWSSYNEQFF

J gene: TRBJ1-1
V gene: TRBV5-4
CDR3 length: 14
clone size: NA
CDR3 protein: CASSLGGQNTEAFF

J gene: TRBJ2-1
V gene: TRBV27
CDR3 length: 16
clone size: NA
CDR3 protein: CASSPLAGATYNEQFF

J gene: TRBJ2-2
V gene: TRBV7-6
CDR3 length: 12
clone size: NA
CDR3 protein: CASSPDTGELFF

J gene: TRBJ2-1
V gene: TRBV6-1
CDR3 length: 13
clone size: NA
CDR3 protein: CASGRQGVREQFF

J gene: TRBJ1-1
V gene: TRBV28
CDR3 length: 15
clone size: NA
CDR3 protein: CASSSTGLMNTEAFF

J gene: TRBJ1-1
V gene: TRBV6-5
CDR3 length: 15
clone size: few
CDR3 protein: CASSPQGGVNTEAFF

J gene: TRBJ2-1
V gene: TRBV6-1
CDR3 length: 15
clone size: NA
CDR3 protein: CASREAGGPYNEQFF

J gene: TRBJ2-7
V gene: TRBV29-1
CDR3 length: 11
clone size: NA
CDR3 protein: CSFVRGEEQYF

J gene: TRBJ1-1
V gene: TRBV2
CDR3 length: 13
clone size: NA
CDR3 protein: CASSEAEGTEAFF

J gene: TRBJ2-7
V gene: TRBV15
CDR3 length: 14
clone size: once
CDR3 protein: CATGKGSVGYEQYF

J gene: TRBJ1-1
V gene: TRBV28
CDR3 length: 13
clone size: NA
CDR3 protein: CASSLVADTEAFF

J gene: TRBJ1-2
V gene: TRBV5-6
CDR3 length: 14
clone size: NA
CDR3 protein: CASSTKDREYGYTF

J gene: TRBJ2-2
V gene: TRBV5-1
CDR3 length: 16
clone size: NA
CDR3 protein: CASSLVTGGYTGELFF

J gene: TRBJ2-7
V gene: TRBV9
CDR3 length: 14
clone size: NA
CDR3 protein: CASSQGQGAYEQYF

J gene: TRBJ2-1
V gene: TRBV27
CDR3 length: 14
clone size: NA
CDR3 protein: CASSVGLAGIEQFF